One and the same sample provided the 15 T cell receptor beta chains below, sequenced in a study of T-cell reconstitution after alpha-beta-depleted transplantation in children. Unique molecular identifiers were incorporated into the prepared TCRbeta library. One entry per CDR3 protein, called by TCRdb with MiXCR from the PCR reads. The table includes roughly 500,000 distinct CDR3 sequences, about 30% detected once. The sample here was PBMCs from the stem cell graft donor, taken from the stem cell graft. The source of these receptors is a human donor who donated a stem cell graft to a child with aplastic anemia.

V and J are TRBV6-2 or TRBV6-3 and TRBJ2-2; possibly TRBD1 or TRBD2 for D (5 bases each). CDR3 length: 17 amino acids. Germline V gene lookup returns CDR1 MNHEY and CDR2 SVGEGT. Trimming took off 8 bases at V and 1 base at J, with 20 bases between the two ends. The CDR3 is CASLQRPGQGNTGELFF. Here the CDR3 DNA reads TGTGCCAGCCTTCAGCGGCCTGGGCAGGGGAACACCGGGGAGCTGTTTTTT.

There are a few counts of this clonotype. Germline is not matched at one junction end, which may reflect a read error. V gene TRBV12-3 or TRBV12-4 combines with J gene TRBJ1-4, with D unclear. The CDR3 covers 12 residues. CDR3 region: CASSRHLTNGVF. CDR3 DNA sequence: TGTGCCAGCAGCCGACACCTCACAAATGGGGTTTTT.

This clonotype was counted a few times. V usage is TRBV20-1 and J usage is TRBJ2-5; 10 bases are shared with TRBD2. The J segment lost 2 bases and the V segment lost 1 base, leaving 4 bases of the junction unmatched. CDR1 is DFQATT, CDR2 SNEGSKA, per germline (reference sequence). The CDR3 totals 15 residues. The CDR3 bases are TGCAGTGCTAGAGGTGGAGCGGGAGGGCAAGAGACCCAGTACTTC. It yields the protein CSARGGAGGQETQYF.

The J gene is TRBJ2-7, the V gene TRBV5-5; either TRBD1 or TRBD2 may supply D (5 bases each). Looked up from germline, CDR1 is SGHKS and CDR2 is YYEKEE (reference sequence). Deletions cut 3 bases from V and 2 bases from J, with 9 bases between. The CDR3 totals 13 residues. The CDR3 loop is CASSYLGAYEQYF. CDR3 bases: TGTGCCAGCAGCTATCTGGGGGCCTACGAGCAGTACTTC.

This sequence joins TRBV27 and TRBJ2-5, with 7 bases fitting TRBD1. V lost 5 bases and J lost 8; bases outside the gene matches: 11. Germline CDR1 reads MNHEY; CDR2 reads SMNVEV (reference sequence). The CDR3 totals 14 residues. The DNA of the CDR3 is TGTGCCAGCAGTATCCGGGACAGCGTAGACACCCAGTACTTC. Translated: CASSIRDSVDTQYF.

The table lists this clonotype with a few counts. J is TRBJ1-2 and V is TRBV30; 8 nucleotides agree with TRBD1. The CDR3 totals 13 residues. Germline CDR1 is GTSNPN and CDR2 is SVGIG (reference sequence). Trimming at V came to 4 bases and at J to 4 bases, leaving 5 bases not matched to a gene. As DNA, the CDR3 is TGTGCCTGGAAAGGAACAGGGGGCTATGGCTACACCTTC. Translation gives CAWKGTGGYGYTF.

This clonotype was detected a few times. V and J are TRBV12-3 or TRBV12-4 and TRBJ1-5; D call uncertain. The CDR3 runs 16 residues. V lost 4 bases, J lost 0 bases, and 13 bases lay in between. DNA of the CDR3: TGTGCCAGCAGTTCCTCCGAGGACGGTAGCAATCAGCCCCAGCATTTT. Translation gives CASSSSEDGSNQPQHF.

The chain combines TRBV7-2 with TRBJ2-3, with D tentatively TRBD1 or TRBD2 (6 bases each). The CDR3 is made up of 14 amino acids. The V end lost 8 bases, the J end lost 14 bases, and 26 bases lay between the germline ends. Per germline, CDR1 SGHTA and CDR2 FQGNSA. CDR3 bases: TGTGCCAGCCGGGACCGGCTACCCAAGGGGGGCCCGTATTTT. Protein product: CASRDRLPKGGPYF.

This clonotype was observed a few times. The chain uses TRBV28 and TRBJ1-4, with D tentatively TRBD1 (6 bases). Per germline, CDR1 MDHEN and CDR2 SYDVKM. Trimming took off 7 bases at V and 8 bases at J, with 14 bases between the two ends. This CDR3 is built from 13 residues. The CDR3 DNA sequence: TGTGCCAGCAAGGGGGGCGCGGGAGAAAAACTGTTTTTT. Translation gives CASKGGAGEKLFF.

This clonotype turned up a few times. The chain links TRBV7-8 to TRBJ2-7; D ambiguous. Between the trimmed V and J ends, which lost 10 bases and 0 bases, there was a span of 19 bases. The V gene's germline CDR1 is SGHVS and CDR2 FQNEAQ. This CDR3 has 15 amino acids. The CDR3 here is CATSTVEEVSYEQYF. DNA for the CDR3: TGTGCCACCTCAACCGTAGAGGAAGTCTCCTACGAGCAGTACTTC.

This clonotype was detected only a few times. This sequence joins TRBV6-2 or TRBV6-3 and TRBJ2-3, with D possibly being TRBD1 (6 bases). V was cut by 6 bases and J by 1 base, with 20 bases left in between. CDR1 is MNHEY and CDR2 is SVGEGT in the germline V gene. This CDR3 comprises 17 residues. CDR3 nucleotide sequence: TGTGCCAGCAGGGACAAACGGACAGTTTCGGGCACAGATACGCAGTATTTT. This sequence encodes CASRDKRTVSGTDTQYF.

This clonotype appeared a few times. This chain links TRBV12-3 or TRBV12-4 with TRBJ2-7, with D possibly being TRBD1 (7 bases). There are 15 residues in the CDR3. V lost 5 bases and J 3 bases, leaving 17 bases between the germline ends. This CDR3 reads CASSAGQPIYYEQYV. In nucleotides, the CDR3 is TGTGCCAGCAGTGCGGGACAGCCTATCTACTACGAGCAGTACGTC.

This clonotype showed up just a few times. The chain has TRBV29-1 and TRBJ1-1; D gene ambiguous. CDR1 and CDR2 (germline): SQVTM, ANQGSEA. Trimming left V 0 bases short and J 1 base short, with 9 bases between. The length of the CDR3 is 14 residues. DNA for the CDR3: TGCAGCGTTGAAGATCTTTGGAAGAACACTGAAGCTTTCTTT. Translation: CSVEDLWKNTEAFF. Filled out from reference TRBV29-1 and TRBJ1-1, the complete variable domain reads SAVISQKPSRDICQRGTSLTIQCQVDSQVTMMFWYRQQPGQSLTLIATANQGSEATYESGFVIDKFPISRPNLTFSTLTVSNMSPEDSSIYLCSVEDLWKNTEAFFGQGTRLTVV.

This clonotype was found a few times. V gene TRBV20-1 combines with J gene TRBJ2-3; D gene uncertain. Germline CDR1 DFQATT, CDR2 SNEGSKA (reference sequence). With 3 bases removed from V and 1 base from J, the gap between germline ends came to 8 bases. This CDR3 region has 13 residues. The CDR3 sequence is CSARGIGTDTQYF. The CDR3 DNA sequence: TGCAGTGCTAGGGGGATCGGCACAGATACGCAGTATTTT.

CDR3 sequence reads: CSVERGPEYF. In DNA, the CDR3 is TGCAGCGTCGAGAGGGGGCCTGAGTACTTC. The chain recombines TRBV29-1 with TRBJ2-5, with TRBD1 identical over 7 bases. The germline CDR1 and CDR2 sequences are SQVTM and ANQGSEA. The CDR3 covers 10 residues. Unmatched junction bases numbered 7, after V lost 6 bases and J lost 12 bases.